A selection of T cell receptor beta chains follows, all from one sample in a study of cytomegalovirus exposure and HLA in healthy donors. The assay was immunoSEQ multiplex PCR, and TCRdb's table has in-frame clones only and misses some. This sample has about 120,000 clones, with 10% found just once. Sequenced material: PBMCs. The receptor set was obtained from a woman under 30 in good health and CMV-seropositive. CDR3s include the opening cysteine and the closing phenylalanine or tryptophan. Fields, in order: CDR3 protein, clone size, J gene, V gene. Not every row has a clone size; where given, it reads once, few, many or a size class.

CASSVHRGLRNEQFF | few | TRBJ2-1 | TRBV10-1
CASAGLSYEQYF | few | TRBJ2-7 | TRBV19
CASSVAEGGYTF | few | TRBJ1-2 | TRBV9
CASSSGAGVGANVLTF | . | TRBJ2-6 | TRBV19
CASSLKAYGYTF | few | TRBJ1-2 | TRBV28
CASSYLGREQYF | . | TRBJ2-7 | TRBV5-6
CASSPPGESGNTIYF | once | TRBJ1-3 | TRBV18
CASRRTGTTYEQYF | few | TRBJ2-7 | TRBV6-5
CASSYSSGGVEQYF | few | TRBJ2-7 | TRBV6-5
CASSRGGIYGYTF | . | TRBJ1-2 | TRBV7-9
CASSRTGAGEKLFF | few | TRBJ1-4 | TRBV7-9
CASAGGRVVNEQFF | . | TRBJ2-1 | TRBV28
CASSDGTSGAHEQYF | few | TRBJ2-7 | TRBV5-6
CAWNSQGQPNEKLFF | few | TRBJ1-4 | TRBV30
CASTQGLAGGNEQFF | few | TRBJ2-1 | TRBV4-1
CASSTPGETQYF | few | TRBJ2-5 | TRBV21-1
CASSLEESGDTEAFF | few | TRBJ1-1 | TRBV11-2
CASILGDEGTYEQYF | few | TRBJ2-7 | TRBV21-1
CASSLVTSGTGELFF | . | TRBJ2-2 | TRBV27
CASSSVNTEAFF | . | TRBJ1-1 | TRBV6-5
CASSGRGQGMQNIQYF | . | TRBJ2-4 | TRBV2
CASSLDFNEAFF | . | TRBJ1-1 | TRBV7-8
CASSLGTDTDTQYF | . | TRBJ2-3 | TRBV7-9
CASSLLAGGFYEQYF | . | TRBJ2-7 | TRBV5-1
CSVEDEGLAANNEQFF | . | TRBJ2-1 | TRBV29-1
CASSIEGRGYGYGYTF | . | TRBJ1-2 | TRBV19
CASSVGGGGHPPSPHSTDTQYF | . | TRBJ2-3 | TRBV9
CASSSGVNTEAFF | . | TRBJ1-1 | TRBV7-9
CASSLRGNWNEQYF | few | TRBJ2-7 | TRBV27
CASTKGGSYNSPLHF | few | TRBJ1-6 | TRBV6-5
CASSLGSSGDQYF | . | TRBJ2-5 | TRBV5-1
CASSPGGGRENTEAFF | few | TRBJ1-1 | TRBV6-6
CATSRSRLVQETQYF | few | TRBJ2-5 | TRBV15
CSAPDSHGYTF | few | TRBJ1-2 | TRBV20-1
CASSDAATGKKAFF | many | TRBJ1-1 | TRBV6-4
CASDKTDTYEQYF | few | TRBJ2-7 | TRBV28
CASSLLASGTISYNEQFF | . | TRBJ2-1 | TRBV7-8
CASLHSAGVQYF | once | TRBJ2-4 | TRBV4-1
CAITGTSGSYEQYF | few | TRBJ2-7 | TRBV10-3
CASSMPGTSGNNEQFF | few | TRBJ2-1 | TRBV5-4
CASSGQHYEQYF | few | TRBJ2-7 | TRBV2
CASSIAKLPQHF | . | TRBJ1-5 | TRBV19
CASSREQGAFGYTF | . | TRBJ1-2 | TRBV4-1
CASSMSSYNEQFF | . | TRBJ2-1 | TRBV27
CASRPRQGLNTEAFF | few | TRBJ1-1 | TRBV2
CASSPGQVLFEQYF | few | TRBJ2-7 | TRBV28
CASSKGLPYGYTF | . | TRBJ1-2 | TRBV21-1
CASRGVTATNEKLFF | few | TRBJ1-4 | TRBV5-1
CASSATVYEQYF | few | TRBJ2-7 | TRBV7-2
CASSLLAGEAGAGELFF | . | TRBJ2-2 | TRBV11-2
CASSLGGEETQYF | . | TRBJ2-5 | TRBV28
CASGPVENQPQHF | few | TRBJ1-5 | TRBV28
CASRRMAGDNYGYTF | few | TRBJ1-2 | TRBV2
CASSPGTEQDSYEQYF | few | TRBJ2-7 | TRBV11-2
CASSRPRVRYGYTF | . | TRBJ1-2 | TRBV14
CASTSRGQYGDTQYF | few | TRBJ2-3 | TRBV6-5
CASSRSGDQFF | . | TRBJ2-1 | TRBV7-9